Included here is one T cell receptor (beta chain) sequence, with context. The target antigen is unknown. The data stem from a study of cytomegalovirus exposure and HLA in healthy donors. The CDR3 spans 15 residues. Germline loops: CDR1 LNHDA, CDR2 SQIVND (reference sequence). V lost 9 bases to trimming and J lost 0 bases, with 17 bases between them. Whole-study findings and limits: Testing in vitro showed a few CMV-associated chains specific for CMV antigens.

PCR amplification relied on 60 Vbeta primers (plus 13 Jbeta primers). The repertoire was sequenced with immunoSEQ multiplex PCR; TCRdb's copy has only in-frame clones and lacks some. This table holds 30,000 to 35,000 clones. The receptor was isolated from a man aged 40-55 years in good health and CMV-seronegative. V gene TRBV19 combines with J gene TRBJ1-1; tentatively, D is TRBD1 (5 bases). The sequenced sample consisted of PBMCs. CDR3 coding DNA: TGTGCCAGCGGGACTCCAAAGAGGCTGAACACTGAAGCTTTCTTT. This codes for CASGTPKRLNTEAFF.